This entry is about one TCR beta chain. The CDR3 runs to 14 residues. Per the germline V gene, CDR1 is KGHSH and CDR2 is LQKENI. The V gene lost 3 bases and the J gene lost 3 bases, with 11 bases spanning the gap. The source of the sample is a study of patients and donors after allogeneic stem cell transplantation. TCRdb re-derived calls from the RT-PCR reads in MiXCR, one entry per CDR3 protein. The sample yields about 160,000 distinct CDR3 sequences, approximately 40% seen once. The chain combines TRBV18 with TRBJ1-1, with D maybe TRBD1 (6 bases). Sample: blood, either unsorted or a sorted T cell fraction (not recorded which). The sequence derives from a human donor who was either an allogeneic HSCT recipient or a stem cell or donor lymphocyte infusion donor (not recorded which). It is not recorded whose cells these are; they may come from a transplant donor. The CDR3 DNA follows: TGTGCCAGCTCACCCACCGGGGGGCACACTGAAGCTTTCTTT. It encodes CASSPTGGHTEAFF.